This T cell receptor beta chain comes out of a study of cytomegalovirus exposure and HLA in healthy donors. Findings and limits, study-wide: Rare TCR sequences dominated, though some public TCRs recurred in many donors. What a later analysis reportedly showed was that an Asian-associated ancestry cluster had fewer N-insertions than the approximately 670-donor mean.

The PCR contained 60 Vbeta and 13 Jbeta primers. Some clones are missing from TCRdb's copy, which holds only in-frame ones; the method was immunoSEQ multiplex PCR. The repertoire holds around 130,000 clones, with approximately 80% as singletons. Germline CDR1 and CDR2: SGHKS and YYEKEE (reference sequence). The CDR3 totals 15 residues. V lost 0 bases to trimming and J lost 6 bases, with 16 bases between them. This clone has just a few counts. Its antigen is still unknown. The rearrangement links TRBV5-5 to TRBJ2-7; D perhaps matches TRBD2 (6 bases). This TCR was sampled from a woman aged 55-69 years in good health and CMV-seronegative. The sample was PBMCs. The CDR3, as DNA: TGTGCCAGCAGCTTGGGGGGGACTGGGTCTTTCGAGCAGTACTTC. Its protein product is CASSLGGTGSFEQYF. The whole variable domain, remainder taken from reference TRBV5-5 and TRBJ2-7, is DAGVTQSPTHLIKTRGQQVTLRCSPISGHKSVSWYQQVLGQGPQFIFQYYEKEERGRGNFPDRFSARQFPNYSSELNVNALLLGDSALYLCASSLGGTGSFEQYFGPGTRLTVT.